The entry below gives a single T cell receptor (beta chain) sequence along with its context. V shed 6 bases, J shed 0 bases, and the junction held 5 bases outside the gene matches. Germline V gives CDR1 MNHEY, CDR2 SVGAGI. This CDR3 contains 15 residues. The source of the sample is a study of tumor-infiltrating lymphocytes in oesophageal squamous cell carcinoma. TCRdb redid the calling of the PCR reads with MiXCR, one entry per CDR3 protein. The data show over 9,500 distinct CDR3 sequences, with under 70% seen just once and about 22% held by the top ten. Sequenced: esophageal tumor tissue. This clonotype was obtained from a male donor with esophageal squamous cell carcinoma. This sequence joins TRBV6-5 and TRBJ1-5; 7 nucleotides match TRBD1. CDR3 in DNA: TGTGCCAGCAGCACCACAGGGGTTAGCAATCAGCCCCAGCATTTT. Its translation is CASSTTGVSNQPQHF.